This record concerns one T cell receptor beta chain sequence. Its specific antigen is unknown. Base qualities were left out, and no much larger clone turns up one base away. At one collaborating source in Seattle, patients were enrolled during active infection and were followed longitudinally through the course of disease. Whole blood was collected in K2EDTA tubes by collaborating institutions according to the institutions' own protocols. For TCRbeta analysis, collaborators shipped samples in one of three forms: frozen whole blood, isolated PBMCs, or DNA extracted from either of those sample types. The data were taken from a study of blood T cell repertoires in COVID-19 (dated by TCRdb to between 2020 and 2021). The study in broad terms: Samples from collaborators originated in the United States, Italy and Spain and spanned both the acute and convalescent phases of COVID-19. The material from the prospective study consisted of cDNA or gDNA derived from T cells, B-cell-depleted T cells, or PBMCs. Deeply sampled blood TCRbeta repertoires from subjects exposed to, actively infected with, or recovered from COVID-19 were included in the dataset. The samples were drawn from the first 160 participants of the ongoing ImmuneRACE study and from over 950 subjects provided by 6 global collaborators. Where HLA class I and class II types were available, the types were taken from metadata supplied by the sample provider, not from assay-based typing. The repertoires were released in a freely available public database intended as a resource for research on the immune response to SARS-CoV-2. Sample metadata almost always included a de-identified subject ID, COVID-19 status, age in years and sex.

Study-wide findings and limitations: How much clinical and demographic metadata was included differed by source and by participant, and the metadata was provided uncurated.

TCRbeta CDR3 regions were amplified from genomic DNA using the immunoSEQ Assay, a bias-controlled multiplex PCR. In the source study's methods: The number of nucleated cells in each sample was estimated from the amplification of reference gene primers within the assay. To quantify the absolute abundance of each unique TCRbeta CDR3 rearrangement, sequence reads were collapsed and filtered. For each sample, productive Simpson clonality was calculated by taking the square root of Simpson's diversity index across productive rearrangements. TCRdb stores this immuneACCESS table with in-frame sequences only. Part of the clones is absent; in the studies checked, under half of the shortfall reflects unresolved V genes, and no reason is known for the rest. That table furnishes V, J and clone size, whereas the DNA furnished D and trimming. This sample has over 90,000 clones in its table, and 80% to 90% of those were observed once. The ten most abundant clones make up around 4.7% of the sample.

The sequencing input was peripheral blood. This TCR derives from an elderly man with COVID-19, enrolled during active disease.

The DNA sequence follows: TGTGCCAGCAGGACAGGGCCCCGAGAAAATTCACCCCTCCACTTT. Its translation reads: CASRTGPRENSPLHF. The chain joins TRBV6-5 to TRBJ1-6; 7 bases in between match TRBD1. The germline V and J ends show losses of 6 bases and 7 bases respectively, and no gene match explains 9 bases of the junction. Including cysteine and phenylalanine, the CDR3 has 15 amino acids. CDR3 DNA is the only sequence kept; it has 45 bases, read in frame from the first base. Via the germline V gene, CDR1 is MNHEY and CDR2 SVGAGI.